This entry lists 20 T cell receptor beta chains sequenced from one sample in a study of T cell responses to AZD1222 COVID-19 vaccine (dated by TCRdb to the early 2020s). This sample's time point label indicates: about 28 days (+/-7) after the second vaccine dose. The treatment or condition tag for this specimen amounts to: meningococcal conjugate vaccine given as trial control. Receptor amplification or capture employed the immunoSEQ multiplex PCR assay. TCRdb took this table from immuneACCESS and kept in-frame rearrangements with V and J called. Such tables lack part of the clones; where checked against another copy, unresolved V genes explain under half of the gap, and the rest is unexplained. This sample has about 150,000 clones in its table, and approximately 88% of those were observed once. The top ten clonotypes cover under 7% of the sample. The source was peripheral blood, collected 28 days after the second dose of the MenACWY control vaccine. These receptors were collected from an adult who received the MenACWY meningococcal vaccine as a control.

About this clone itself: Other DNA sequences within the sample encode an identical CDR3. V usage is TRBV5-6 and J usage is TRBJ2-5; no reliable D call. The CDR3 length is 13 residues. Germline V lookup: CDR1 SGHDT, CDR2 YYEEEE. The V end lost 0 bases, the J end lost 2 bases, and 5 bases lay between the germline ends. The CDR3 nucleotides read TGTGCCAGCAGCTTGGTACTGCAAGAGACCCAGTACTTC. This sequence encodes CASSLVLQETQYF.

As for this clone: The sample contains more than one DNA sequence encoding this CDR3. The V and J genes are TRBV2 and TRBJ2-7; TRBD1 agrees at 7 bases. The CDR3 spans 12 residues. Trimming removed 3 bases from V and 4 bases from J; junction bases left unmatched: 0. Per germline, CDR1 SNHLY and CDR2 FYNNEI. CDR3 amino acids: CASSDRGYEQYF. CDR3 nucleotides: TGTGCCAGCAGTGACAGGGGGTACGAGCAGTACTTC.

The V call is TRBV5-4, the J call TRBJ1-2, with D maybe TRBD1 (5 bases). Germline CDR1 reads SGHNT; CDR2 reads YYREEE (reference sequence). Trimming stripped 1 base from V and 3 bases from J, with 16 bases between. The CDR3 loop spans 16 amino acids. The CDR3 DNA reads as TGTGCCAGCAGCTTGCCCAAGGGGCAGGCTTACTATGGCTACACCTTC. Protein product: CASSLPKGQAYYGYTF.

The gene calls are TRBV12-5 and TRBJ2-7; 8 bases map to TRBD1. Looked up from germline, CDR1 is LGHNT and CDR2 is FRNRAP. J lost 5 bases, V lost 1 base, and 4 bases had no gene match. CDR3 length: 14 residues. The CDR3 DNA reads TGTGCTAGTGGTTTGGGACAGGGGACCCACGAGCAGTACTTC. Its translation: CASGLGQGTHEQYF.

V is TRBV29-1 and J is TRBJ2-2, with TRBD1 matching over 9 bases. Germline assignment: CDR1 SQVTM and CDR2 ANQGSEA. V gave up 6 bases and J gave up 1 base; unmatched junction bases: 15. This CDR3 spans 18 amino acids. The CDR3 bases are TGCAGCGTAGTAAACCTTCCGGGACAGGGTGTGAACACCGGGGAGCTGTTTTTT. It is translated as CSVVNLPGQGVNTGELFF.

This clone was detected only a few times. This chain joins TRBV20-1 and TRBJ1-6, with D uncertain. The CDR3 extends over 10 amino acids. Germline V gives CDR1 DFQATT, CDR2 SNEGSKA (reference sequence). V lost 4 bases, J lost 9 bases, and 4 bases lay in between. The DNA of the CDR3 is TGCAGTGCTAACGGTTCACCCCTCCACTTT. This sequence encodes CSANGSPLHF.

The chain employs TRBV4-3 and TRBJ2-2; TRBD1 aligns across 8 bases. The CDR3 is 13 residues long. V lost 4 bases and J lost 8; bases outside the gene matches: 3. Germline V gene lookup returns CDR1 LGHNA and CDR2 YSLEER. The CDR3 protein is CASSPDRGGELFF. The CDR3 coding sequence is TGCGCCAGCAGCCCCGACAGGGGAGGGGAGCTGTTTTTT.

This chain joins TRBV19 and TRBJ2-6; 8 bases align to TRBD1. V was pared by 8 bases and J by 1 base, with 7 bases of the junction left unmatched. This CDR3 has 16 amino acids. CDR1 LNHDA and CDR2 SQIVND come from the germline V gene (reference sequence). CDR3 loop: CASLAGGLSGANVLTF. CDR3 nucleotides: TGTGCCAGTCTGGCAGGGGGCTTGTCTGGGGCCAACGTCCTGACTTTC.

This chain connects TRBV6-6 to TRBJ1-1; TRBD1 matches 9 bases. This CDR3 comprises 17 residues. The trim removed 5 bases at V and 0 bases at J, leaving 10 bases unmatched. Germline values: CDR1 MNHNY, CDR2 SVGAGI (reference sequence). CDR3 sequence: CASSRSDRGSVNTEAFF. Here the CDR3 DNA reads TGTGCCAGCAGTCGATCGGACAGGGGTAGTGTGAACACTGAAGCTTTCTTT.

This clone was detected only a few times. The J gene is TRBJ2-1, the V gene TRBV27; D unclear. V was cut by 5 bases and J by 8 bases, with 13 bases left in between. CDR1 and CDR2 (germline): MNHEY, SMNVEV (reference sequence). CDR3 length: 13 amino acids. The DNA of the CDR3 is TGTGCCAGCAGTCCCGTGGAACGGGATGAGCAGTTCTTC. Protein sequence: CASSPVERDEQFF.

CDR3 residues: CASSQQRNTEAFF. The CDR3 DNA sequence: TGTGCCAGCAGCCAACAAAGGAACACTGAAGCTTTCTTT. This sequence joins TRBV14 and TRBJ1-1; D remains unclear. The CDR3 runs 13 residues. Per the germline V gene, CDR1 is SGHDN and CDR2 is FVKESK. Trimming removed 2 bases at V and 1 base at J, with 5 bases between.

Notes on this clone: Other nucleotide sequences from this sample produce the same CDR3. This chain connects TRBV19 to TRBJ2-7; 9 bases agree with TRBD1. The V segment lost 3 bases and the J segment 2 bases; nucleotides outside the gene matches: 8. The V gene's germline CDR1 is LNHDA and CDR2 SQIVND (reference sequence). The CDR3 extends over 16 amino acids. The DNA for the CDR3 is TGTGCCAGTAGTATTGGGGGGACAGGGAAGACCTACGAGCAGTACTTC. Translated: CASSIGGTGKTYEQYF.

This clone is a singleton in its sample. V gene TRBV5-6 combines with J gene TRBJ2-7; D unresolved. The CDR3 is made up of 14 amino acids. Germline CDR1 SGHDT, CDR2 YYEEEE. V was shortened by 1 base and J by 2 bases, with 10 bases between the two germline ends. CDR3: CASSLITPPYEQYF. The CDR3 DNA reads TGTGCCAGCAGCTTGATCACTCCTCCCTACGAGCAGTACTTC.

V is TRBV6-2 or TRBV6-3 and J is TRBJ2-1; TRBD1 might be the D (6 bases). The CDR3 extends over 14 amino acids. V dropped 5 bases and J dropped 6 bases, with 14 bases sitting between them. CDR1 MNHEY and CDR2 SVGEGT come from the germline V gene. CDR3 sequence reads: CASSHLRTANEQFF. The CDR3 bases are TGTGCCAGCAGTCACCTCCGGACAGCCAATGAGCAGTTCTTC.

The rearrangement links TRBV28 to TRBJ2-1, with TRBD2 as a possible D gene (5 bases). This CDR3 spans 11 amino acids. Per the germline V gene, CDR1 is MDHEN and CDR2 is SYDVKM. Trimming left V 5 bases short and J 10 bases short, with 9 bases between. This chain's CDR3 is CASSLQREQFF. The CDR3, as DNA: TGTGCCAGCAGTCTCCAGCGGGAGCAGTTCTTC.

Concerning this clone itself: Other DNA sequences from this sample encode an identical CDR3 as well. V usage is TRBV19 and J usage is TRBJ1-5; D remains unclear. The germline CDR1 and CDR2 sequences are LNHDA and SQIVND (reference sequence). V was cut by 3 bases and J by 7 bases, with 7 bases left in between. The CDR3 length is 12 residues. CDR3 in amino acids: CASSIGGQPQHF. Here the CDR3 DNA reads TGTGCCAGTAGTATCGGTGGCCAGCCCCAGCATTTT.

J is TRBJ2-2 and V is TRBV7-9; 7 bases match TRBD2. J was trimmed by 5 bases and V by 4 bases; bases with no gene match: 4. The germline CDR1 and CDR2 sequences are SEHNR and FQNEAQ (reference sequence). The CDR3 contains 14 residues. The CDR3 nucleotides read TGTGCCAGCAGCTCGGTGGGGGGGACCGGGGAGCTGTTTTTT. Translating gives CASSSVGGTGELFF.

This clone came up once. CDR3 nucleotide sequence: TGTGCCAGCAGTCCGAGCGGACAAGAGACCCAGTACTTC. Its protein product is CASSPSGQETQYF. This rearrangement joins TRBV28 to TRBJ2-5, with D possibly being TRBD2 (5 bases). This CDR3 is built from 13 residues. Germline lookup yields CDR1 MDHEN and CDR2 SYDVKM. The V and J ends lost 5 bases and 2 bases respectively, with 9 bases between them.

The rearrangement links TRBV14 to TRBJ1-2; no clear D. Per the germline V gene, CDR1 is SGHDN and CDR2 is FVKESK. Trimming cost V 4 bases and J 2 bases, with 17 bases left between them. This CDR3 comprises 16 residues. The CDR3 DNA reads TGTGCCAGCAGCCCTGGACTTTCTCCGACCAACTATGGCTACACCTTC. Translation gives CASSPGLSPTNYGYTF.

This clone was counted a single time. CDR3 nucleotides: TGCGCCAGCAGAACAGGGGACACCCAAGAGACCCAGTACTTC. Translation gives CASRTGDTQETQYF. This chain joins TRBV5-1 and TRBJ2-5, with 7 bases identical to TRBD1. With 5 bases clipped from V and 1 base from J, the junction kept 5 bases outside the gene matches. This CDR3 has 14 amino acids. Germline-derived CDR1 and CDR2 are SGHRS and YFSETQ. The complete variable domain, with remaining parts taken from reference TRBV5-1 and TRBJ2-5, reads KAGVTQTPRYLIKTRGQQVTLSCSPISGHRSVSWYQQTPGQGLQFLFEYFSETQRNKGNFPGRFSGRQFSNSRSEMNVSTLELGDSALYLCASRTGDTQETQYFGPGTRLLVL.